This T cell receptor (beta chain) comes out of a study of post-analysis software for immune sequencing data. Study-level background: Included among the disease courses, which were recorded for the cohort, were relapsing-remitting, secondary progressive and progressive-relapsing multiple sclerosis.

V lost 4 bases, J lost 7 bases, and 10 bases stayed unmatched. CDR3 size: 15 residues. The germline gives CDR1 SGHVS, CDR2 FNYEAQ. The TCR beta cDNA libraries carried unique molecular identifiers. Some 500,000 cDNA molecules were obtained per 1 to 10 million input T cells. TCRdb processed the PCR reads anew with MiXCR; each CDR3 protein has one entry. The table has about 820,000 distinct CDR3 sequences, 53% seen once; the top ten hold approximately 4.5%. On this clonotype: The antigen is unknown.

General study points: The five TRBV segments detected at higher frequency in patients than in controls included TRBV5-6, TRBV5-1 and TRBV20-1. Controls significantly exceeded multiple sclerosis patients in normalized Chao1 diversity.

Sequenced sample: blood. This chain uses TRBV7-6 with TRBJ2-7, with 10 nucleotides matching TRBD1. The clonotype originates from a girl aged 5-17 years with multiple sclerosis. DNA of the CDR3: TGTGCCAGCAGCTCACAAGGGACAGGGGAGGGGGAGCAGTACTTC. Translation gives CASSSQGTGEGEQYF.